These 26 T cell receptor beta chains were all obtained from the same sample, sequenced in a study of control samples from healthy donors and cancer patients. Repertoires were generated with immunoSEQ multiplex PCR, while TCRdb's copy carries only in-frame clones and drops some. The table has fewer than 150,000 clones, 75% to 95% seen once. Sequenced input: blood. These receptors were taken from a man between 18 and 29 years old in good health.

CDR3 protein: CAWGDGSGEKLFF. Here the CDR3 DNA reads TGTGCCTGGGGGGACGGGAGCGGCGAAAAACTGTTTTTT. The chain uses TRBV30 and TRBJ1-4; possibly TRBD1 for D (5 bases). CDR1 is GTSNPN, CDR2 SVGIG, per germline (reference sequence). V was trimmed by 5 bases and J by 8 bases, leaving 15 bases between them. This CDR3 is 13 amino acids long.

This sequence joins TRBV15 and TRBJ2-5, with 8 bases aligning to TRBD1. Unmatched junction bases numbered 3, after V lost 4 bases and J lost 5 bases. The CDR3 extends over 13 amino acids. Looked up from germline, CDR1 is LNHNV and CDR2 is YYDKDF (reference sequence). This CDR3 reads CATSNTGGETQYF. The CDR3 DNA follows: TGTGCCACCAGCAATACAGGGGGGGAGACCCAGTACTTC.

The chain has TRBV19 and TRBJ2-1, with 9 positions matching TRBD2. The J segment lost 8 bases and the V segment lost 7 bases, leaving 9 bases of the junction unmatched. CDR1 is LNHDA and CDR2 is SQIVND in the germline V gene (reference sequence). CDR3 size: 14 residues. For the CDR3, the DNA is TGTGCCAGTATCAAGGCGGGGGGGTTAGATGAGCAGTTCTTC. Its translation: CASIKAGGLDEQFF.

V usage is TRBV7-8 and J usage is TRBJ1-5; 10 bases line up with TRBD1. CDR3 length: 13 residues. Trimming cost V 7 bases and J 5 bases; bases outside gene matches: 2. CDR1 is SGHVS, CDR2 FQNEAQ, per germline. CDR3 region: CASTGTGDQPQHF. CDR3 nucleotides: TGTGCCAGCACGGGGACAGGGGATCAGCCCCAGCATTTT.

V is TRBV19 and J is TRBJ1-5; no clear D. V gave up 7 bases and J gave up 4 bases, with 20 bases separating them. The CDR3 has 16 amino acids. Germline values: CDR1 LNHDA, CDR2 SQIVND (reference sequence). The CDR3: CASTPLRGSGNQPQHF. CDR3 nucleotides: TGTGCCAGTACCCCCCTTCGAGGATCTGGGAATCAGCCCCAGCATTTT.

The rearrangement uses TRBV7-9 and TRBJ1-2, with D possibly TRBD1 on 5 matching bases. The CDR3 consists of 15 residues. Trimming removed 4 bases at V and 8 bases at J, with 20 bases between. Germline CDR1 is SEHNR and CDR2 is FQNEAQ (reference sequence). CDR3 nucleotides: TGTGCCAGCAGCTCCGTCTCTGGGGGTGGTGAGGGCTACACCTTC. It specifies CASSSVSGGGEGYTF. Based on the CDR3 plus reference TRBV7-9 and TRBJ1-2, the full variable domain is DTGVSQNPRHKITKRGQNVTFRCDPISEHNRLYWYRQTLGQGPEFLTYFQNEAQLEKSRLLSDRFSAERPKGSFSTLEIQRTEQGDSAMYLCASSSVSGGGEGYTFGSGTRLTVV.

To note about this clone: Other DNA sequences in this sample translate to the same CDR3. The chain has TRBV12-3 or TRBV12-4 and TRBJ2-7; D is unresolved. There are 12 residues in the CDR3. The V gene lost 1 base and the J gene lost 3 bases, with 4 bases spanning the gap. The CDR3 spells CASSLVVYEQYF. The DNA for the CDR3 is TGTGCCAGCAGTTTAGTTGTCTACGAGCAGTACTTC.

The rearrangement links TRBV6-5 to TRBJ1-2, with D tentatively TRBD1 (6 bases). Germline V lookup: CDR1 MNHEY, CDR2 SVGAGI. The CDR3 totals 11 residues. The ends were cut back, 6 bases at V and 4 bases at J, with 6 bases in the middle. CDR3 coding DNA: TGTGCCAGCAGACAGGGCTATGGCTACACCTTC. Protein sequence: CASRQGYGYTF.

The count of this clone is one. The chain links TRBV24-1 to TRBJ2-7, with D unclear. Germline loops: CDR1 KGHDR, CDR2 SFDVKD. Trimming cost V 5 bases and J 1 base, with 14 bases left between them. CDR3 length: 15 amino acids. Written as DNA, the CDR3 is TGTGCCACCAGTGCGGCAGGAGTGGAGTCCTACGAGCAGTACTTC. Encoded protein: CATSAAGVESYEQYF.

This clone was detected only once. CDR3 sequence (DNA): TGTGCCAGCAGCGAAGGGGGGGCGCGGGGCTACACCTTC. This codes for CASSEGGARGYTF. J is TRBJ1-2 and V is TRBV7-2, with TRBD1 as a possible D gene (6 bases). Looked up from germline, CDR1 is SGHTA and CDR2 is FQGNSA. V was trimmed by 5 bases and J by 8 bases, leaving 15 bases between them. This CDR3 spans 13 amino acids. Full variable domain (remainder filled in from reference TRBV7-2 and TRBJ1-2): GAGVSQSPSNKVTEKGKDVELRCDPISGHTALYWYRQSLGQGLEFLIYFQGNSAPDKSGLPSDRFSAERTGGSVSTLTIQRTQQEDSAVYLCASSEGGARGYTFGSGTRLTVV.

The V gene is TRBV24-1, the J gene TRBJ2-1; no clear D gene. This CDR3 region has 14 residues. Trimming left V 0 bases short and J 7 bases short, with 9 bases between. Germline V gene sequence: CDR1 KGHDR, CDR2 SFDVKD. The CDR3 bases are TGTGCCACCAGTGATTTGTGGCGCGGAAATGAGCAGTTCTTC. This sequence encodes CATSDLWRGNEQFF.

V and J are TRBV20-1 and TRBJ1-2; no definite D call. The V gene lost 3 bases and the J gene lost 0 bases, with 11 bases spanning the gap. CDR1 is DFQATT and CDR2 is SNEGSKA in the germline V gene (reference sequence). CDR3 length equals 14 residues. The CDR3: CSASGRIANYGYTF. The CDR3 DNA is TGCAGTGCTAGTGGTAGGATTGCTAACTATGGCTACACCTTC.

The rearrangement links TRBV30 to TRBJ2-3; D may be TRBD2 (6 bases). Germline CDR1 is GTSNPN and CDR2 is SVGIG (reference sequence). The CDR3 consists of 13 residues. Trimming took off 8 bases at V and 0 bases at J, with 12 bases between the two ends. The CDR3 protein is CAGRRDSTDTQYF. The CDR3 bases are TGTGCCGGACGGCGGGACAGCACAGATACGCAGTATTTT.

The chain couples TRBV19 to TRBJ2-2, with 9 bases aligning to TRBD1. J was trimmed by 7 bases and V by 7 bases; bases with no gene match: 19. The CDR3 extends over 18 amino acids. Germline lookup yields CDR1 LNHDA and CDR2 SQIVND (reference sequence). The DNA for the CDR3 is TGTGCCAGTAACACTAAACACCCCCGGGACAGGGTTTTCGGGGAGCTGTTTTTT. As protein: CASNTKHPRDRVFGELFF.

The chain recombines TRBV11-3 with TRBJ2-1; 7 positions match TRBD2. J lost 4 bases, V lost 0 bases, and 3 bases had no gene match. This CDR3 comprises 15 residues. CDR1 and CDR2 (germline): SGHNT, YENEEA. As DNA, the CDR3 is TGTGCCAGCAGCTTAGAGACGGGGGGTTACAATGAGCAGTTCTTC. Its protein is CASSLETGGYNEQFF. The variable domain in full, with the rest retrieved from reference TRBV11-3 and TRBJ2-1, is EAGVVQSPRYKIIEKKQPVAFWCNPISGHNTLYWYLQNLGQGPELLIRYENEEAVDDSQLPKDRFSAERLKGVDSTLKIQPAELGDSAVYLCASSLETGGYNEQFFGPGTRLTVL.

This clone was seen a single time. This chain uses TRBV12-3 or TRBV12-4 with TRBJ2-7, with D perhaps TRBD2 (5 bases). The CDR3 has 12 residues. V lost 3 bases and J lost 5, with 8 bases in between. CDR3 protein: CASSFEGDEQYF. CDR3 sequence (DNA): TGTGCCAGCAGTTTCGAGGGAGACGAGCAGTACTTC.

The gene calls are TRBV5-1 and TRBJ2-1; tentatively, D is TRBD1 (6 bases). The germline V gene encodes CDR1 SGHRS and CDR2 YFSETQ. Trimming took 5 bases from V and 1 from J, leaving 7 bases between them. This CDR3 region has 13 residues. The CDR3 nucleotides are TGCGCCAGCAGACAGGGTTCCTACAATGAGCAGTTCTTC. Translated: CASRQGSYNEQFF.

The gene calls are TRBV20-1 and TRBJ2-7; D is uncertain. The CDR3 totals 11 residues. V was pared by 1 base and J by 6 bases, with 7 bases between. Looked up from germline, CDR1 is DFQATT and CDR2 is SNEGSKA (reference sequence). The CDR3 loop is CSARGLGEQYV. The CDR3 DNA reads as TGCAGTGCTAGAGGGCTGGGCGAGCAGTACGTC.

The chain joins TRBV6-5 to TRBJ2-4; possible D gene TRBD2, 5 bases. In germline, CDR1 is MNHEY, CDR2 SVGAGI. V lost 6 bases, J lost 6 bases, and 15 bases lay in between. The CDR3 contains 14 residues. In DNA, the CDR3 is TGTGCCAGCAGAAAGAGGGCAGACACAAACATTCAGTACTTC. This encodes CASRKRADTNIQYF.

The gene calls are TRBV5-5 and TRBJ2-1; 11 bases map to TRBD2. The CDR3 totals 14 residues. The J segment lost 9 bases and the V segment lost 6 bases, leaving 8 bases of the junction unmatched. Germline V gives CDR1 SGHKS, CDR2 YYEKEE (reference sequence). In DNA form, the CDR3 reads TGTGCCAGCACCCAGACTAGCGGGAACAGTGAGCAGTTCTTC. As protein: CASTQTSGNSEQFF.

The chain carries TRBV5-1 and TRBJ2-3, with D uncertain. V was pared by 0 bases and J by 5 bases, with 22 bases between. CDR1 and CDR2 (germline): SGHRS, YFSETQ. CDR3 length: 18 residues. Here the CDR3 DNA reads TGCGCCAGCAGCTTGGGCCTTGGCGGCAGGAACATGAAAGATACGCAGTATTTT. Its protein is CASSLGLGGRNMKDTQYF. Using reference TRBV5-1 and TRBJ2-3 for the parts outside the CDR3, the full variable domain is KAGVTQTPRYLIKTRGQQVTLSCSPISGHRSVSWYQQTPGQGLQFLFEYFSETQRNKGNFPGRFSGRQFSNSRSEMNVSTLELGDSALYLCASSLGLGGRNMKDTQYFGPGTRLTVL.

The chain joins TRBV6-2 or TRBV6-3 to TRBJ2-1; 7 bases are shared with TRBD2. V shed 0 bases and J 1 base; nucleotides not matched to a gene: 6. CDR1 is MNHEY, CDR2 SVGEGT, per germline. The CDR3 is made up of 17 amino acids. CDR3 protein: CASSYSASGGSYNEQFF. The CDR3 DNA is TGTGCCAGCAGTTACTCGGCTAGCGGAGGGTCCTACAATGAGCAGTTCTTC.

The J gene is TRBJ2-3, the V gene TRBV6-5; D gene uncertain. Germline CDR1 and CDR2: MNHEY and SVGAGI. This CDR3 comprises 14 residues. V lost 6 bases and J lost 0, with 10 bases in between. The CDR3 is CASSKWPSTDTQYF. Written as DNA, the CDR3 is TGTGCCAGCAGCAAATGGCCTAGCACAGATACGCAGTATTTT.

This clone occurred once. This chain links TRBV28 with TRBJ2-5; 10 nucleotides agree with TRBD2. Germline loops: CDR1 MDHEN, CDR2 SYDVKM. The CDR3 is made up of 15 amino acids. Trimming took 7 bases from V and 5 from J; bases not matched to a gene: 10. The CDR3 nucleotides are TGTGCCAGCACCGAAGCCCTAGCGGGGGTTGAGACCCAGTACTTC. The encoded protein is CASTEALAGVETQYF.

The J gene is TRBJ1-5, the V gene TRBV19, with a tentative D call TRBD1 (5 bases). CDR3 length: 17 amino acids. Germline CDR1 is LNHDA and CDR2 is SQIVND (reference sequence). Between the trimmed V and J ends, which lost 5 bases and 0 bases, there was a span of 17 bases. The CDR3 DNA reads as TGTGCCAGTAGTTCCCCAGGGAGGGGCTATAGCAATCAGCCCCAGCATTTT. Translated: CASSSPGRGYSNQPQHF.

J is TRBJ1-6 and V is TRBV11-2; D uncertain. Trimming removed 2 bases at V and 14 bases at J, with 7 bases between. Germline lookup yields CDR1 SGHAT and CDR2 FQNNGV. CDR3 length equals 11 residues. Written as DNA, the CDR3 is TGTGCCAGCAGCTTAACCGGGACCCTCCACTTT. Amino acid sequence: CASSLTGTLHF.